These T cell receptor beta chains were read from a single sample in a study of shared clonotypes between healthy human individuals. The protocol was immunoSEQ multiplex PCR, while the TCRdb copy is restricted to in-frame clones and leaves out a portion. The sample contains 2 million to 2.5 million clones, 85% to 95% of which appear only once. The specimen sequenced was naive CD8+ T cells from PBMCs. These receptors were collected from a young man in good health. Some clones in this sample may be carry-over from other donors' samples. Each CDR3 is given with its conserved first and last residue. The D gene is left open where the match is weak. Size tells how often a clone was seen (once, few, many) or the class of an expanded clone, and some rows leave it out.

DNA,CDR3,V,size,J,D
TGTGCCAGCAGCTTAGCCGAGAGAAGAAATGAAAAACTGTTTTTT,CASSLAERRNEKLFF,TRBV7-9,-,TRBJ1-4,-
TGTGCCAGCAGTTTTGCGTGGCCGCAGGGGCAGGCCTCCTATGGCTACACCTTC,CASSFAWPQGQASYGYTF,TRBV27,-,TRBJ1-2,-
TGTGCCAGCAGCCCATCGATGGGGGATACGCAGTATTTT,CASSPSMGDTQYF,TRBV7-9,-,TRBJ2-3,-
TGTGCCAGCAGAAAGGGAGGGCGGGAAGAGACCCAGTACTTC,CASRKGGREETQYF,TRBV7-7,-,TRBJ2-5,TRBD2
TGTGCCAGCAGCCCGACAGGGTCGAGGGTGGGCTACACCTTC,CASSPTGSRVGYTF,TRBV6-5,-,TRBJ1-2,TRBD1
TGTGCCAGCAGTCCAAACCCCGGGAGACCGTATGGCTACACCTTC,CASSPNPGRPYGYTF,TRBV27,-,TRBJ1-2,-
TGTGCCAGCAGGTTAGCGGGATACCCTCACGGCGAGCAGTACTTC,CASRLAGYPHGEQYF,TRBV13,-,TRBJ2-7,TRBD2
TGTGCCAGCTCACCAAGTGGCCGATACTCTGGGGCCAACGTCCTGACTTTC,CASSPSGRYSGANVLTF,TRBV18,-,TRBJ2-6,-
TGTGCCAGCAGCCTCTCCTCTAGCGGGAGGGCTTACGAGCAGTACTTC,CASSLSSSGRAYEQYF,TRBV28,-,TRBJ2-7,TRBD2
TGCAGCGCCCACGCGGGGGGCCCTGAAGCTTTCTTT,CSAHAGGPEAFF,TRBV29-1,-,TRBJ1-1,-
TGTGCCAGCAGCCGCCTAGCGGGAGCCGACAATGAGCAGTTCTTC,CASSRLAGADNEQFF,TRBV7-3,-,TRBJ2-1,TRBD2
TGTGCCAGCAGTTACCAGGGGGAATTGGACGGGGAGCTGTTTTTT,CASSYQGELDGELFF,TRBV6-5,-,TRBJ2-2,TRBD1
TGTGCCAGCAGCTTAAGCTGGGTTACCGGGGAGCTGTTTTTT,CASSLSWVTGELFF,TRBV7-2,-,TRBJ2-2,-
TGTGCCAGCAGCGTAGGAGGGGGCGCGTTCGGGGCCAACGTCCTGACTTTC,CASSVGGGAFGANVLTF,TRBV9,once,TRBJ2-6,TRBD1
TGTGCCAGCAGCCCCCGACAGGGGGGGTCCTACGAGCAGTACTTC,CASSPRQGGSYEQYF,TRBV11-2,-,TRBJ2-7,TRBD1
TGTGCCAGCAGCTTACGGGCGGACTACAACACCGGGGAGCTGTTTTTT,CASSLRADYNTGELFF,TRBV7-8,-,TRBJ2-2,-
TGTGCCAGCAGCCCCGGGACAGGGTTCGAAAACACTGAAGCTTTCTTT,CASSPGTGFENTEAFF,TRBV9,-,TRBJ1-1,TRBD1
TGTGCCAGCAGCGTACCCCTAGCGGGGGGCGCCAAAAACATTCAGTACTTC,CASSVPLAGGAKNIQYF,TRBV9,-,TRBJ2-4,TRBD2
TGTGCCAGCAACCCTGGGACGGGATTCTATGGCTACACCTTC,CASNPGTGFYGYTF,TRBV6-6,-,TRBJ1-2,-
TGTGCCAGCAGTTTGGACAGGGCAGGAGAAAAACTGTTTTTT,CASSLDRAGEKLFF,TRBV27,-,TRBJ1-4,TRBD1
TGTGCCAGCAGCCGGGGGGCGGGAGGCAATGAGCAGTTCTTC,CASSRGAGGNEQFF,TRBV11-2,-,TRBJ2-1,TRBD2
TGTGCCAGCAGTTTAGAAGCCAGTGAAGCTTTCTTT,CASSLEASEAFF,TRBV28,few,TRBJ1-1,-
TGCGCCAGCAGCCACAGGGACAGGGGGCGAGTGGAGGAAAAACTGTTTTTT,CASSHRDRGRVEEKLFF,TRBV4-1,-,TRBJ1-4,TRBD1
TGTGCCAGCAGCTCGGGACGGACCTCTGGAAACACCATATATTTT,CASSSGRTSGNTIYF,TRBV7-9,-,TRBJ1-3,-
TGTGCCAGCAGCCGCTCGGGGGAGACCCAGTACTTC,CASSRSGETQYF,TRBV11-2,-,TRBJ2-5,-
TGTGCCAGCAGTTTTTTGAGAGGGGCTGATGGCACTGAAGCTTTCTTT,CASSFLRGADGTEAFF,TRBV28,-,TRBJ1-1,-
TGTGCCAGCAGTTACCGGGACAGGGCTGACTACGAGCAGTACTTC,CASSYRDRADYEQYF,TRBV6-5,-,TRBJ2-7,TRBD1
TGTGCCAGTAGTATCTTTTTCCAGGGAGAGACCCAGTACTTC,CASSIFFQGETQYF,TRBV19,once,TRBJ2-5,-
TGTGCCAGCAGAGGACTAGCGGGAAACCAAGAGACCCAGTACTTC,CASRGLAGNQETQYF,TRBV21-1,-,TRBJ2-5,-
TGTGCCAGCAGCTTAACAGGAAACTCCTACGAGCAGTACTTC,CASSLTGNSYEQYF,TRBV7-3,-,TRBJ2-7,-
TGCGCCAGCAGTTCACCGGGACTAGCGGTGTACGAGCAGTACTTC,CASSSPGLAVYEQYF,TRBV5-1,once,TRBJ2-7,TRBD2
TGTGCCAGCAGCGTGGGGAAGGGGAACTATGGCTACACCTTC,CASSVGKGNYGYTF,TRBV9,-,TRBJ1-2,-
TGTGCCATCAGTGAGTTCGTAAGGGAACCCTACTATGGCTACACCTTC,CAISEFVREPYYGYTF,TRBV10-3,-,TRBJ1-2,-
TGTGCCAGCAGCTTGGGACTAGCGGGAGGGCCTTTGACCGGGGAGCTGTTTTTT,CASSLGLAGGPLTGELFF,TRBV11-3,-,TRBJ2-2,TRBD2
TGCGCCAATGCGACAGGGTACACTGAAGCTTTCTTT,CANATGYTEAFF,TRBV23-1,once,TRBJ1-1,TRBD1
TGCAGCGTTGTTGACCTAGGGGAGCAGTACTTC,CSVVDLGEQYF,TRBV29-1,-,TRBJ2-7,-
TGTGCCAGCAGCAAACGACAGGGGCTCTACGAGCAGTACTTC,CASSKRQGLYEQYF,TRBV7-2,-,TRBJ2-7,TRBD1
TGTGCCAGCAGCTTGGGCAGGACAGGGGGGGGCGAGCAGTACTTC,CASSLGRTGGGEQYF,TRBV11-2,-,TRBJ2-7,TRBD1
TGTGCCACCACCGTCGCCGGGACAGGTTACTCCTACGAGCAGTACTTC,CATTVAGTGYSYEQYF,TRBV5-8,-,TRBJ2-7,TRBD1
TGTGCCAGCAGCTTTCTCCGGGACAGGGAATTTGAGACCCAGTACTTC,CASSFLRDREFETQYF,TRBV13,-,TRBJ2-5,TRBD1
TGTGCCAGCAGCGTAGCTGGGGGGACATCCTCTGGAAACACCATATATTTT,CASSVAGGTSSGNTIYF,TRBV9,-,TRBJ1-3,-
TGTGCCAGCAGCCGGGACATGGAGCAGCCCCAGCATTTT,CASSRDMEQPQHF,TRBV28,-,TRBJ1-5,-
TGTGCCAGCAGTTTATCTTGGACAGGGGAGCAGCCCCAGCATTTT,CASSLSWTGEQPQHF,TRBV28,-,TRBJ1-5,TRBD1
TGTGCCAGCAGCGCTGGACCGTGGGGCGTGAGCACTGAAGCTTTCTTT,CASSAGPWGVSTEAFF,TRBV7-9,-,TRBJ1-1,-
TGTGCCAGCAGCCGACTAGCGGGAGGGCCAAGTGAGCAGTTCTTC,CASSRLAGGPSEQFF,TRBV7-6,few,TRBJ2-1,TRBD2
TGTGCCAGCAGCCGACGGTACAATGAGCAGTTCTTC,CASSRRYNEQFF,TRBV11-1,-,TRBJ2-1,-
TGTGCCAGCAGCTTAGCTGGGCTAGCGGGAGACCGAACAGATACGCAGTATTTT,CASSLAGLAGDRTDTQYF,TRBV7-6,-,TRBJ2-3,TRBD2
TGTGCCAGCAGCACCCGAGCTAGCGGAAACCAAGAGACCCAGTACTTC,CASSTRASGNQETQYF,TRBV27,once,TRBJ2-5,TRBD2
TGCGCCAGCAGCGGGGGGGGACAGGGGGTTTTCCCCCCATGGGACGAGCAGTACTTC,CASSGGGQGVFPPWDEQYF,TRBV10-1,-,TRBJ2-7,TRBD1
TGTGCCAGCACCTACTCCGGGGGCCTCCTAGGACCTGAAGCTTTCTTT,CASTYSGGLLGPEAFF,TRBV6-5,-,TRBJ1-1,-
TGTGCCAGCAGTTTATCGCGGCTTGTGAACACTGAAGCTTTCTTT,CASSLSRLVNTEAFF,TRBV27,-,TRBJ1-1,-
TGTGCCAGCAGCGTCGGGACAGGGGGGACCTACACCTTC,CASSVGTGGTYTF,TRBV9,once,TRBJ1-2,TRBD1
TGTGCCAGCAGATGGAACCGGGACTGGGAAGAGACCCAGTACTTC,CASRWNRDWEETQYF,TRBV2,-,TRBJ2-5,-
TGTGCCAGCAGCGAGGGGACTAGCTCATACGAGCAGTACTTC,CASSEGTSSYEQYF,TRBV7-9,-,TRBJ2-7,TRBD2
TGTGCCAGCAGGGTTACGTGGACAGGGCCCACCGGGGAGCTGTTTTTT,CASRVTWTGPTGELFF,TRBV28,-,TRBJ2-2,TRBD1
TGTGCCATCAGGGGACCCTCCTACGAGCAGTACTTC,CAIRGPSYEQYF,TRBV10-3,-,TRBJ2-7,-
TGCGCCAGCAGCCAAGGTCGGCGGACCTCCTACAATGAGCAGTTCTTC,CASSQGRRTSYNEQFF,TRBV4-3,-,TRBJ2-1,-
TGTGCCAGCAGCCAAGATGAGGATCGGGGAACCCACCAAGAGACCCAGTACTTC,CASSQDEDRGTHQETQYF,TRBV4-2,-,TRBJ2-5,-
TGCGCCAGCAGCGGACAGGGGGCCTATGGCTACACCTTC,CASSGQGAYGYTF,TRBV5-1,-,TRBJ1-2,TRBD1
TGCGCCAGCAGCCAAGTCTCGTATGGCTACACCTTC,CASSQVSYGYTF,TRBV4-1,-,TRBJ1-2,-